These T cell receptor beta chains were read from a single sample in a study of T cells in Graves' hyperthyroidism and ophthalmopathy. TCRdb re-called the multiplex PCR reads with MiXCR, one entry per CDR3 protein. Among roughly 380,000 distinct CDR3 sequences, approximately 13% were seen once, and the ten largest hold 11%. Sequencing input: blood. The receptors were gathered from an older woman with Graves' hyperthyroidism. The CDR3 runs from the conserved cysteine through the conserved F or W. D genes are given only for firm matches. Size is stated for part of the rows, as once, few or many counts, or as a class when the clone is expanded.

many,TRBD2,TRBJ2-7,TRBV28,TGTGCCAGCGGTAGCGGGACCACCTACGAGCAGTACTTC,CASGSGTTYEQYF
many,NA,TRBJ2-1,TRBV12-3/TRBV12-4,TGTGCCAGCAGTTCGACCGACCAGAGCTCCTACAATGAGCAGTTCTTC,CASSSTDQSSYNEQFF
few,NA,TRBJ1-1,TRBV25-1,TGTGCCAGCAGTGAATTTGGGGGGTTTTCCACTGAAGCTTTCTTT,CASSEFGGFSTEAFF
many,NA,TRBJ2-7,TRBV19,TGTGCCAGTAGTATAAAAGGGAGCGGAAGCCCAGCCTACGAGCAGTACTTC,CASSIKGSGSPAYEQYF
many,NA,TRBJ1-1,TRBV27,TGTGCCAGCAGTTTAAACGGCTTGAACACTGAAGCTTTCTTT,CASSLNGLNTEAFF
many,TRBD2,TRBJ2-3,TRBV6-2/TRBV6-3,TGTGCCAGCAGGGGAGCGGGAGGAGGCACAGATACGCAGTATTTT,CASRGAGGGTDTQYF
many,TRBD2,TRBJ2-1,TRBV24-1,TGTGCCACCAGTGACCGACTAGCGGGGTCCTACAATGAGCAGTTCTTC,CATSDRLAGSYNEQFF
many,NA,TRBJ1-5,TRBV7-3,TGTGCCAGCAGCTTAATGGGGGGGTTTGGACAGCCCCAGCATTTT,CASSLMGGFGQPQHF
many,NA,TRBJ1-1,TRBV5-1,TGCGCCAGCAGCCGGGACGGATGGAGTGAAGCTTTCTTT,CASSRDGWSEAFF
few,NA,TRBJ1-2,TRBV6-6,TGTGCCAGCAGTTACTCGTGGGGGGTCGACTATGGCTACACCTTC,CASSYSWGVDYGYTF
many,NA,TRBJ2-3,TRBV7-2,TGTGCCAGCAGTTCCGCGACAAGAGCGGATACGCAGTATTTT,CASSSATRADTQYF
few,TRBD1,TRBJ2-1,TRBV19,TGTGCCAGTAGTGTAGGGACAGGGCTCAATGAGCAGTTCTTC,CASSVGTGLNEQFF
many,NA,TRBJ2-1,TRBV20-1,TGCAGTGCTTCTCGGGGAAACTACAATGAGCAGTTCTTC,CSASRGNYNEQFF
many,NA,TRBJ1-5,TRBV20-1,TGCAGTGCTACAGGGTTAAGAGGGCCCCCGAATCAGCCCCAGCATTTT,CSATGLRGPPNQPQHF
NA,NA,TRBJ1-1,TRBV6-1,TGTGCCAGCAGTGTCGGACAGAGCATGAACACTGAAGCTTTCTTT,CASSVGQSMNTEAFF
many,NA,TRBJ2-7,TRBV5-1,TGCGCCAGCACCCTGGAAGGCAGGGCGGACGAGCAGTACTTC,CASTLEGRADEQYF
NA,TRBD2,TRBJ2-2,TRBV10-3,TGTGCCATCAAGCGGCTAGCGGGAGACGGGAAGCTGTTTTTT,CAIKRLAGDGKLFF
few,TRBD2,TRBJ2-7,TRBV5-1,TGCGCCAGCAGCTTGGCCTGGACTAGCGGGTGGATTTACGAGCAGTACTTC,CASSLAWTSGWIYEQYF
many,TRBD1,TRBJ2-7,TRBV10-3,TGTGCCATCTCCGGGACAGGGTCCTACGAGCAGTACTTC,CAISGTGSYEQYF
many,NA,TRBJ1-5,TRBV29-1,TGCAGCGCCATACAGGGAGCCGGGGGGCAGCCCCAGCATTTT,CSAIQGAGGQPQHF
many,TRBD2,TRBJ2-7,TRBV28,TGTGCCAGCTCTGAGGGCGGGAGGGACTACGAGCAGTACTTC,CASSEGGRDYEQYF
few,TRBD2,TRBJ2-5,TRBV9,TGTGCCAGCAGCGTACGGGGGGGGGAAGAGACCCAGTACTTC,CASSVRGGEETQYF
many,TRBD2,TRBJ2-1,TRBV11-1,TGTGCCAGCAGGAGGGGAGGGACCTGGGATGAGCAGTTCTTC,CASRRGGTWDEQFF
many,NA,TRBJ1-2,TRBV20-1,TGCAGTGCTAGAGATGGGGTACGCAACTATGGCTACACCTTC,CSARDGVRNYGYTF